One sample yielded the 28 T cell receptor beta chains listed below, sequenced in a study of CD8+ T cells in alopecia areata. RNA was isolated and reverse transcribed to cDNA, the sequencing template. The table came from immunoSEQ multiplex PCR; TCRdb's copy has only in-frame clones and leaves some out. The sample includes more than 95,000 clones, approximately 58% of them seen just once. The sequencing sample was made of CD4+ T cells sorted from blood. The receptors shown here come from a human donor in good health.

The chain is built from TRBV29-1 and TRBJ2-2, with TRBD1 matching 10 bases. The CDR3 is 16 residues long. Germline loops: CDR1 SQVTM, CDR2 ANQGSEA. V lost 3 bases and J lost 6; bases outside the gene matches: 10. The CDR3 nucleotides are TGCAGCGTTGACCAAGCCGGGACAGGGGTTCCCGGGGAGCTGTTTTTT. This codes for CSVDQAGTGVPGELFF.

The V call is TRBV10-1, the J call TRBJ2-1, with TRBD1 as a possible D gene (6 bases). The CDR3 sequence is 15 residues long. Deletions cut 5 bases from V and 0 bases from J, with 11 bases between. Germline CDR1 and CDR2: WNHNN and SYGVQD (reference sequence). CDR3 coding DNA: TGCGCCAGCAGTAGGACAGAGAGCTCCTACAATGAGCAGTTCTTC. Translated, it gives CASSRTESSYNEQFF.

This chain connects TRBV5-6 to TRBJ2-1; D gene uncertain. CDR1 and CDR2 (germline): SGHDT, YYEEEE. This CDR3 has 11 residues. Trimming removed 4 bases at V and 9 bases at J, with 8 bases between. The CDR3 region is CASSGRSEQFF. CDR3 sequence (DNA): TGTGCCAGCAGCGGACGCAGTGAGCAGTTCTTC.

The chain couples TRBV27 to TRBJ1-5; the D gene is possibly TRBD1 (6 bases). Germline V gene sequence: CDR1 MNHEY, CDR2 SMNVEV (reference sequence). The CDR3 is made up of 17 amino acids. Trimming shortened V by 1 base and J by 6 bases, and 19 bases separated the two germline ends. The chain's CDR3 is CASSLFATGRRGQPQHF. Written as DNA, the CDR3 is TGTGCCAGCAGTTTATTTGCGACAGGAAGACGTGGTCAGCCCCAGCATTTT.

The chain uses TRBV2 and TRBJ1-1; possible D gene TRBD1, 6 bases. This CDR3 spans 14 amino acids. V lost 6 bases and J 0 bases, leaving 11 bases between the germline ends. Germline V gives CDR1 SNHLY, CDR2 FYNNEI. The CDR3 DNA sequence: TGTGCCAGCAGCCCACAGGGAATGAACACTGAAGCTTTCTTT. Protein sequence: CASSPQGMNTEAFF.

The rearrangement joins TRBV6-5 to TRBJ2-3; TRBD2 matches at 10 bases. Per the germline V gene, CDR1 is MNHEY and CDR2 is SVGAGI. CDR3 length equals 16 residues. Germline trimming cut 2 bases from V and 1 base from J; bases unmatched to any gene: 3. The CDR3 loop is CASSYPLAGGTDTQYF. CDR3 nucleotide sequence: TGTGCCAGCAGTTACCCGCTAGCGGGGGGCACAGATACGCAGTATTTT.

This chain's CDR3 is CASRRGTENTEAFF. The CDR3 nucleotides read TGTGCCAGCCGACGGGGGACGGAGAACACTGAAGCTTTCTTT. The chain carries TRBV9 and TRBJ1-1, with D maybe TRBD1 (5 bases). CDR1 and CDR2 (germline): SGDLS, YYNGEE. This CDR3 comprises 14 residues. Trimming pared 7 bases from V and 1 base from J, leaving 14 bases between.

The chain employs TRBV29-1 and TRBJ1-2; D call uncertain. The CDR3 spans 13 residues. Germline CDR1 and CDR2: SQVTM and ANQGSEA. Trimming took 3 bases from V and 2 from J, leaving 10 bases between them. DNA for the CDR3: TGCAGCGTTGACTGGCGTCAGAACTATGGCTACACCTTC. It translates to CSVDWRQNYGYTF. Variable domain in full (rest from reference TRBV29-1 and TRBJ1-2): SAVISQKPSRDICQRGTSLTIQCQVDSQVTMMFWYRQQPGQSLTLIATANQGSEATYESGFVIDKFPISRPNLTFSTLTVSNMSPEDSSIYLCSVDWRQNYGYTFGSGTRLTVV.

The chain uses TRBV29-1 and TRBJ2-5; D is unresolved. The CDR3 runs to 13 residues. The V and J ends lost 2 bases and 6 bases respectively, with 13 bases between them. The germline V gene encodes CDR1 SQVTM and CDR2 ANQGSEA. The CDR3 DNA reads as TGCAGCGTTGAAATGGCCCCGGACCAGACCCAGTACTTC. Protein product: CSVEMAPDQTQYF.

The sample holds a few counts of this clone. The V call is TRBV30, the J call TRBJ1-4; D remains unclear. This CDR3 has 14 residues. Trimming shortened V by 7 bases and J by 4 bases, and 16 bases separated the two germline ends. Germline-derived CDR1 and CDR2 are GTSNPN and SVGIG (reference sequence). This CDR3 is CASTLTRINEKLFF. In DNA, the CDR3 is TGTGCCTCTACGTTAACCAGGATTAATGAAAAACTGTTTTTT.

The V call is TRBV29-1, the J call TRBJ1-2, with 11 bases that match TRBD1. V was pared by 5 bases and J by 2 bases, with 16 bases of the junction left unmatched. The CDR3 is 18 residues long. Per germline, CDR1 SQVTM and CDR2 ANQGSEA. The CDR3 is CSVTDRGRKQSLNYGYTF. As DNA, the CDR3 is TGCAGCGTTACGGACAGGGGGCGAAAGCAAAGCCTGAACTATGGCTACACCTTC.

The chain combines TRBV9 with TRBJ2-1, with D possibly called TRBD1 or TRBD2 (6 bases each). V shed 0 bases and J shed 4 bases, with 11 bases lying between them. The CDR3 spans 15 residues. Germline-derived CDR1 and CDR2 are SGDLS and YYNGEE. CDR3 DNA: TGTGCCAGCAGCGTAGGGGGGGCTGGATACAATGAGCAGTTCTTC. It specifies CASSVGGAGYNEQFF.

This rearrangement joins TRBV30 to TRBJ1-5; no clear D. The length of the CDR3 is 13 residues. Germline V gives CDR1 GTSNPN, CDR2 SVGIG (reference sequence). The V end lost 0 bases, the J end lost 7 bases, and 10 bases lay between the germline ends. The chain's CDR3 is CAWSVSTQQPQHF. CDR3 DNA sequence: TGTGCCTGGAGTGTAAGTACGCAACAGCCCCAGCATTTT.

This clone has just a few counts. This rearrangement joins TRBV28 to TRBJ2-1, with 10 bases identical to TRBD2. With V trimmed by 6 bases and J by 6 bases, 11 bases remained unmatched. Germline CDR1 is MDHEN and CDR2 is SYDVKM. CDR3 size: 16 residues. CDR3 sequence reads: CASRKRGGPSANEQFF. DNA of the CDR3: TGTGCCAGCAGAAAGCGGGGGGGCCCATCAGCCAATGAGCAGTTCTTC.

The V and J genes are TRBV7-8 and TRBJ1-6, with D uncertain. V was shortened by 1 base and J by 10 bases, with 11 bases between the two germline ends. Germline V gene data show CDR1 as SGHVS and CDR2 as FQNEAQ. CDR3 length: 14 amino acids. This chain's CDR3 is CASSLGSSGSPLHF. The CDR3 nucleotides are TGTGCCAGCAGCTTAGGTTCCTCCGGCTCACCCCTCCACTTT.

This chain connects TRBV5-4 to TRBJ2-7; D may be TRBD1 (5 bases). Germline CDR1 and CDR2: SGHNT and YYREEE (reference sequence). The CDR3 covers 16 residues. Trimming took 4 bases from V and 2 from J, leaving 19 bases between them. CDR3 in DNA: TGTGCCAGCAGCCAAGTTATGGGGCAGGGAACCTACGAGCAGTACTTC. Its protein is CASSQVMGQGTYEQYF.

The count of this clone is one. V is TRBV19 and J is TRBJ1-1, with 8 bases matching TRBD1. V shed 5 bases and J 8 bases; nucleotides not matched to a gene: 13. Germline loops: CDR1 LNHDA, CDR2 SQIVND (reference sequence). The CDR3 covers 15 residues. The CDR3 DNA reads TGTGCCAGTAGTCCGCAGGGGGCCGGTGAACTAGAAGCTTTCTTT. This sequence encodes CASSPQGAGELEAFF.

The chain links TRBV25-1 to TRBJ1-6; D possibly corresponds to TRBD1 (5 bases). Trimming took off 4 bases at V and 10 bases at J, with 14 bases between the two ends. The CDR3 is 14 residues long. Looked up from germline, CDR1 is MGHDK and CDR2 is SYGVNS. CDR3 in amino acids: CASSGSRDESPLHF. CDR3 DNA sequence: TGTGCCAGCAGTGGAAGCAGGGATGAATCACCCCTCCACTTT. Based on the CDR3 plus reference TRBV25-1 and TRBJ1-6, the full variable domain is EADIYQTPRYLVIGTGKKITLECSQTMGHDKMYWYQQDPGMELHLIHYSYGVNSTEKGDLSSESTVSRIRTEHFPLTLESARPSHTSQYLCASSGSRDESPLHFGNGTRLTVT.

In this sample, this clone turned up a few times. J is TRBJ2-7 and V is TRBV18; possible D gene TRBD1, 6 bases. This CDR3 region has 13 residues. Trimming took off 6 bases at V and 3 bases at J, with 12 bases between the two ends. The germline V gene encodes CDR1 KGHSH and CDR2 LQKENI. CDR3 sequence: CASSRQDSYEQYF. The DNA for the CDR3 is TGTGCCAGCTCCCGGCAGGACAGCTACGAGCAGTACTTC. Full variable domain (missing parts from reference TRBV18 and TRBJ2-7): NAGVMQNPRHLVRRRGQEARLRCSPMKGHSHVYWYRQLPEEGLKFMVYLQKENIIDESGMPKERFSAEFPKEGPSILRIQQVVRGDSAAYFCASSRQDSYEQYFGPGTRLTVT.

CDR3 protein: CASSRRGADDGYTF. The CDR3, as DNA: TGTGCCAGCAGCCGCAGGGGGGCGGACGATGGCTACACCTTC. The rearrangement links TRBV4-2 to TRBJ1-2; 7 nucleotides align to TRBD1. Germline V lookup: CDR1 LGHNA, CDR2 YNFKEQ. The CDR3 is made up of 14 amino acids. The V and J ends lost 4 bases and 6 bases, in that order; junction bases with no gene match: 8.

The chain combines TRBV10-3 with TRBJ2-1; D is uncertain. Germline CDR1 reads ENHRY; CDR2 reads SYGVKD. The CDR3 consists of 15 residues. The V gene lost 8 bases and the J gene lost 0 bases, with 14 bases spanning the gap. The CDR3 reads CAIVRLPDSYNEQFF. Written as DNA, the CDR3 is TGTGCCATCGTGCGACTCCCGGACTCCTACAATGAGCAGTTCTTC.

The gene calls are TRBV7-9 and TRBJ2-3; D not certain. There are 12 residues in the CDR3. Germline lookup yields CDR1 SEHNR and CDR2 FQNEAQ (reference sequence). V lost 4 bases to trimming and J lost 2 bases, with 4 bases between them. The CDR3, as DNA: TGTGCCAGCAGCTCACCCACAGATACGCAGTATTTT. Protein: CASSSPTDTQYF.

This clone has only a few counts. The J gene is TRBJ1-1, the V gene TRBV10-1; unclear D gene. CDR1 and CDR2 (germline): WNHNN, SYGVQD (reference sequence). The CDR3 covers 15 residues. V shed 0 bases and J shed 4 bases, with 12 bases lying between them. DNA for the CDR3: TGCGCCAGCAGTGAGTCGAGAAGGTGGGGCACTGAAGCTTTCTTT. Its protein product is CASSESRRWGTEAFF.

The V and J genes are TRBV2 and TRBJ2-7; D gene unclear. V lost 4 bases to trimming and J lost 4 bases, with 5 bases between them. The germline V gene encodes CDR1 SNHLY and CDR2 FYNNEI. CDR3 size: 11 residues. CDR3 nucleotides: TGTGCCAGCAGTGTAGATTACGAGCAGTACTTC. It specifies CASSVDYEQYF.

This clone has only a few counts. The chain employs TRBV7-2 and TRBJ2-7, with D possibly TRBD1 on 5 matching bases. This CDR3 region has 12 residues. CDR1 is SGHTA, CDR2 FQGNSA, per germline. Trimming pared 2 bases from V and 3 bases from J, leaving 5 bases between. CDR3 DNA sequence: TGTGCCAGCAGCTTACAGGGCTACGAGCAGTACTTC. This translates into CASSLQGYEQYF.

In this sample, this clone turned up a few times. J is TRBJ2-5 and V is TRBV9; tentatively, D is TRBD2 (6 bases). Germline CDR1 is SGDLS and CDR2 is YYNGEE. V was shortened by 0 bases and J by 5 bases, with 14 bases between the two germline ends. This CDR3 is 15 amino acids long. CDR3 protein: CASSVVGGVVETQYF. Written as DNA, the CDR3 is TGTGCCAGCAGCGTAGTTGGCGGGGTGGTTGAGACCCAGTACTTC.

This clone was detected only a few times. The genes are TRBV2 and TRBJ2-1; no firm D call. Germline CDR1 is SNHLY and CDR2 is FYNNEI. The CDR3 contains 11 residues. V was pared by 4 bases and J by 6 bases, with 4 bases between. The CDR3 region is CASSVSNEQFF. CDR3 in DNA: TGTGCCAGCAGTGTTAGCAATGAGCAGTTCTTC.

The chain's CDR3 is CATSRGRQGSGANVLTF. DNA for the CDR3: TGTGCCACCAGCAGAGGGAGGCAGGGGTCTGGGGCCAACGTCCTGACTTTC. The V and J genes are TRBV15 and TRBJ2-6; TRBD1 is a possible D gene (6 bases). CDR3 length: 17 amino acids. Trimming took off 1 base at V and 1 base at J, with 11 bases between the two ends. Germline assignment: CDR1 LNHNV and CDR2 YYDKDF (reference sequence). The whole variable domain, remainder taken from reference TRBV15 and TRBJ2-6, is DAMVIQNPRYQVTQFGKPVTLSCSQTLNHNVMYWYQQKSSQAPKLLFHYYDKDFNNEADTPDNFQSRRPNTSFCFLDIRSPGLGDTAMYLCATSRGRQGSGANVLTFGAGSRLTVL.